Described below is a single TCR beta chain sequence and its context. Peripheral blood mononuclear cells were collected from every patient before and during treatment, yielding between 1 and 8 samples per patient. Method: immunoSEQ multiplex PCR; TCRdb's copy keeps in-frame clones and lacks some. The data show 35,000 to 45,000 clones, approximately 92% seen once. Germline lookup yields CDR1 MDHEN and CDR2 SYDVKM. There are 18 residues in the CDR3. Trimming cost V 6 bases and J 1 base, with 24 bases left between them. These data originate in a study of PD-L1 blockade in urothelial cancer. The TCR comes from an older man with urothelial cancer. The chain is built from TRBV28 and TRBJ1-1, with D perhaps matching TRBD1 (5 bases). The sequencing here drew on PBMCs, taken around atezolizumab (anti-PD-L1) treatment. The CDR3 loop reads CASSQPWTLYQGNTEAFF. CDR3 in DNA: TGTGCCAGCAGCCAACCTTGGACCCTATATCAGGGGAACACTGAAGCTTTCTTT.